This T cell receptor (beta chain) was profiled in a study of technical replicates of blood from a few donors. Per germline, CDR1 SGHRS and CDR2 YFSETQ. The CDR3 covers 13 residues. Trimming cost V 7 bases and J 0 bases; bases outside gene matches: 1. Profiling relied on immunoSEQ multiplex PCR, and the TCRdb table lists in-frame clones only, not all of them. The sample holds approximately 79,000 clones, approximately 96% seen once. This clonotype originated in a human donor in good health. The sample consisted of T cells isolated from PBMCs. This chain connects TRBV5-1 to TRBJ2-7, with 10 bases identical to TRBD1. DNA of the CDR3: TGCGCCAGCGGACAGGGGGACTCCTACGAGCAGTACTTC. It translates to CASGQGDSYEQYF.